These 5 T cell receptor beta chains were all obtained from the same sample, sequenced in a study of T-cell memory formation after mild COVID-19. TCRdb re-derived calls from the 5' RACE reads in MiXCR, one entry per CDR3 protein. The table lists 300,000 to 400,000 distinct CDR3 sequences, approximately 16% of them singletons. The material sequenced was PBMCs or a T cell subset sorted from them (not recorded which). These TCRs come from a man younger than 30 who had mild COVID-19 (a few samples of this study predate the infection). Cell type and time point are not known.

This clonotype was found a few times. V is TRBV4-3 and J is TRBJ2-3; 7 nucleotides agree with TRBD2. Trimming at V came to 4 bases and at J to 3 bases, leaving 4 bases not matched to a gene. There are 14 residues in the CDR3. CDR1 is LGHNA, CDR2 YSLEER, per germline. CDR3: CASSRNGGTDTQYF. CDR3 bases: TGCGCCAGCAGCCGGAACGGGGGGACAGATACGCAGTATTTT.

This clonotype was counted only a few times. The J gene is TRBJ1-6, the V gene TRBV12-3 or TRBV12-4, with no clear D. V lost 3 bases, J lost 4 bases, and 7 bases lay in between. This CDR3 has 14 amino acids. The CDR3 protein is CASSFLGYNSPLHF. Here the CDR3 DNA reads TGTGCCAGCAGTTTTTTGGGGTATAATTCACCCCTCCACTTT.

This clonotype showed up many times. The chain joins TRBV12-3 or TRBV12-4 to TRBJ2-7, with TRBD1 as a possible D gene (5 bases). V lost 8 bases and J lost 1, with 9 bases in between. This CDR3 is 12 amino acids long. CDR3: CASYDSSYEQYV. CDR3 nucleotides: TGTGCCAGCTATGACAGTTCCTACGAGCAGTACGTC.

This clonotype has more than one count but fewer than ten. This chain connects TRBV5-1 to TRBJ2-4; TRBD1 aligns across 8 bases. V lost 4 bases to trimming and J lost 2 bases; unmatched junction nucleotides: 5. Per the germline V gene, CDR1 is SGHRS and CDR2 is YFSETQ. The CDR3 loop spans 15 amino acids. This CDR3 reads CASSRRTGTKNIQYF. As DNA, the CDR3 is TGCGCCAGCAGCCGAAGGACAGGGACCAAAAACATTCAGTACTTC.

This clonotype was counted a few times. The gene calls are TRBV6-5 and TRBJ2-2; D unresolved. Between the trimmed V and J ends, which lost 5 bases and 6 bases, there was a span of 13 bases. The germline V gene has CDR1 MNHEY and CDR2 SVGAGI. The CDR3 covers 14 residues. The CDR3, as DNA: TGTGCCAGCAGTAGCGACCCGTGGGCCGGGGAGCTGTTTTTT. Residues: CASSSDPWAGELFF.